This T cell receptor beta chain came from a study of T cells after yellow fever vaccination. Germline assignment: CDR1 SGHAT and CDR2 FQNNGV. Between the trimmed V and J ends, which lost 0 bases and 8 bases, there was a span of 13 bases. The CDR3 covers 15 residues. From the 5' RACE reads, TCRdb called clonotypes with MiXCR, one entry per CDR3 protein. The sample holds hundreds of thousands of distinct CDR3 sequences, around 6.4% seen once. In its sample, this clonotype was seen a few times. The origin of this receptor is a man under 40 who received the YFV17D yellow fever vaccine. The rearrangement uses TRBV11-2 and TRBJ2-2, with D maybe TRBD2 (5 bases). This specimen consisted of PBMCs, obtained 5 days after the yellow fever booster vaccination. The CDR3 reads CASSLEASPAGELFF. The CDR3 DNA sequence: TGTGCCAGCAGCTTAGAGGCTAGCCCCGCAGGGGAGCTGTTTTTT.